This T cell receptor beta chain comes out of a study of T-cell memory formation after mild COVID-19 (dated by TCRdb to the early 2020s). As for the study more broadly: TCR sequence clusters from the two donors were largely donor specific. T-cell clones expanding and contracting after mild COVID-19 in two donors were tracked by longitudinal TCRalpha and TCRbeta repertoire sequencing. Two young, previously healthy adult volunteers made up the cohort, one male and one female. What the authors observed across the whole study: The detection of some responding clones in pre-infection memory suggests that pre-existing cross-reactive memory T cells joined the SARS-CoV-2 response. Balanced CD4/CD8 phenotypes were observed for clones contracting from day 15 to 85, whereas a bias towards CD4+ was observed for a second wave of clones expanding from day 15 to 37. Whether the second-wave clones peaking on day 37 were SARS-CoV-2 specific was not confirmed. Only a couple of mild cases were covered by the study, and larger cohorts that include severe cases with pre-infection samples were considered necessary. Contracting CD4+ clones were found mainly in CM and EM memory subsets, while CD8+ clones were enriched in EMRA.

With regard to this clonotype: The antigen this receptor binds is unknown. No base quality information exists; no much larger clone differs at one position.

The CDR3, from cysteine to phenylalanine, totals 14 residues. Solely the CDR3 DNA is kept, with 42 bases framed from the first base. Trimmed from V: 7 bases; trimmed from J: 5 bases; junction bases lacking a gene match: 7. Sequenced on an Illumina NovaSeq 6000. TCRalpha and TCRbeta cDNA libraries were constructed by 5'RACE with constant-segment primers, with sample barcodes and unique molecular identifiers being introduced. Trizol reagent was used to extract RNA from every sample. The libraries were amplified in two PCR steps, and the second step added a second sample barcode and Illumina TruSeq adapters. The libraries were sequenced on an Illumina NovaSeq using 2 x 150 bp paired-end reads. From the authors' description of their analysis: The reads were demultiplexed and collapsed into UMI-guided consensus sequences using migec v1.2.7. With mixcr v2.1.11, UMI consensuses were aligned to TRA and TRB V and J templates and assembled into clonotypes. Expanded or contracted clonotypes were those called significant by both edgeR and NoisET, with noise models trained on biological replicates. For edgeR calls, the thresholds were a false discovery rate-adjusted p below 0.01 and a log2 fold-change of 1. As an exploratory analysis of dynamics, PCA with hierarchical clustering was applied to max-normalized trajectories of the 1000 most abundant clonotypes. Separately sequenced CD4+ and CD8+ repertoires were used to assign the CD4 or CD8 phenotype of responding clones. Starting from the raw public reads, TCRdb applied fastp trimming at Q25, assembled clones with MiXCR and retained in-frame beta chains. Rows merge per CDR3 protein into single entries with the most common DNA and genes. The V and J calls were determined by TCRdb, not by the authors. The sample yields about 400,000 distinct CDR3 sequences; 23% were counted once. The leading ten clones occupy less than 15% of the sample.

PBMCs were isolated by Ficoll-Paque density gradient centrifugation. The sequence was obtained from an adult woman who had mild COVID-19 (a few samples of this study predate the infection). The sample titles of this study are shuffled in the database, so cell type and time point are left out; the donor was told from shared clones. Recombination connected TRBV12-3 or TRBV12-4 to TRBJ1-4, and 7 junctional nucleotides match TRBD1. Material for sequencing was PBMCs or a T cell subset sorted from them (not recorded which). The CDR3 here reads CASTLGTVNEKLFF. The nucleotide sequence is TGTGCCAGCACCCTGGGGACAGTGAATGAAAAACTGTTTTTT.